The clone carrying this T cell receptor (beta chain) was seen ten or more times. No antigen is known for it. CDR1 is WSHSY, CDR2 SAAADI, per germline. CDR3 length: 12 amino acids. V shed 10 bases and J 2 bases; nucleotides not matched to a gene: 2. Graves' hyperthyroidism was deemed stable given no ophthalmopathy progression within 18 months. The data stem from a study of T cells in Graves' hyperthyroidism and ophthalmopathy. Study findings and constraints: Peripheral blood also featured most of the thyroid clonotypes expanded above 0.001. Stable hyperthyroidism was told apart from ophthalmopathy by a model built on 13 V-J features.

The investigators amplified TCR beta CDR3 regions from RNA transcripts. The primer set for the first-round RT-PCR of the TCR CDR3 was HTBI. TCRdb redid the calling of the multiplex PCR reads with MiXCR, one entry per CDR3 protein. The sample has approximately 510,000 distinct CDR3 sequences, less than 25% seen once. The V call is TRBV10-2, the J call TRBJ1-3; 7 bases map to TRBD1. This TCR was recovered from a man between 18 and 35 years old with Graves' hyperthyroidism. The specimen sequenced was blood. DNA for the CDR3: TGCGCCACAGGGACAGCTGGAAACACCATATATTTT. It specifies CATGTAGNTIYF.